This record looks at one TCR beta chain sequence and its context. Germline V gene sequence: CDR1 SGHVS, CDR2 FQNEAQ. This CDR3 spans 16 amino acids. Trimming pared 2 bases from V and 1 base from J, leaving 11 bases between. These data originate in a study of blood T cell repertoires in COVID-19. Study-level information: Collection of acute and convalescent COVID-19 samples took place in the United States, Italy and Spain. PBMCs, B-cell-depleted T cells, or T cells provided the cDNA or gDNA that made up the material.

Per the original data handling: Nucleated cell number was recorded as an estimate derived from reference gene primer amplification. Some clones are missing from TCRdb's copy, which holds only in-frame ones; the method was immunoSEQ multiplex PCR. V and J calls and clone size come straight from that table; D and trimming were deduced from the DNA. The sample carries roughly 39,000 clones, roughly 88% recorded once. The material sequenced was peripheral blood. This receptor was obtained from a woman between 70 and 85 years old with acute or convalescent COVID-19. The chain joins TRBV7-8 to TRBJ2-2; TRBD1 is a possible D gene (5 bases). The DNA for the CDR3 is TGTGCCAGCAGCTTATACGGGCAGGGGAACACCGGGGAGCTGTTTTTT. Translated: CASSLYGQGNTGELFF.